This T cell receptor beta chain was captured by sequencing in a study of T cells in Graves' hyperthyroidism and ophthalmopathy. Points from the study as a whole: Model output signaled ophthalmopathy a median 6.5 months ahead of onset. Blood also held most thyroid clonotypes expanded beyond 0.001. Researchers report that a 13 V-J model separated ophthalmopathy from stable hyperthyroidism.

Amplification targeted TCR beta CDR3 regions from RNA transcripts. In the first-round RT-PCR of the TCR CDR3, the HTBI primer set was used. TCRdb re-analysed the multiplex PCR reads in MiXCR, keeping a single row per CDR3 protein. The sample carries over 700,000 distinct CDR3 sequences, about 38% recorded once. To note about this clonotype: The antigen is unknown.

The TCR comes from a man younger than 30 with Graves' hyperthyroidism. The sequenced sample was blood.

The CDR3 DNA is TGCAGTGCTACCCCGAGTTCGTATAGCAATCAGCCCCAGCATTTT. Protein product: CSATPSSYSNQPQHF. This chain links TRBV20-1 with TRBJ1-5, with D unclear. The CDR3 spans 15 residues. Germline V lookup: CDR1 DFQATT, CDR2 SNEGSKA (reference sequence). The V end lost 4 bases, the J end lost 0 bases, and 13 bases lay between the germline ends.